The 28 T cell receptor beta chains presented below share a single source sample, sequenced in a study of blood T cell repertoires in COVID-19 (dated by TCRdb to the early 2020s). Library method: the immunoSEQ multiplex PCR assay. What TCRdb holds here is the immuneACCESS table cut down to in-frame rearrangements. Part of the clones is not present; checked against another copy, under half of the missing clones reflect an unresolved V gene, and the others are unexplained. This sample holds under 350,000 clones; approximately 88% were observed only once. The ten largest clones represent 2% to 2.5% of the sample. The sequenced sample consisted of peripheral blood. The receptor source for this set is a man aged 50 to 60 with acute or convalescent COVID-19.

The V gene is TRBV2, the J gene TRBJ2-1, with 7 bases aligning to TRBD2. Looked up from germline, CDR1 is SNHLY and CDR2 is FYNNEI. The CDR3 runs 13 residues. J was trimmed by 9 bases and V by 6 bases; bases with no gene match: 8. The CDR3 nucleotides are TGTGCCAGCAGAAAAGGGAGGGAGGGTGAGCAGTTCTTC. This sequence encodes CASRKGREGEQFF.

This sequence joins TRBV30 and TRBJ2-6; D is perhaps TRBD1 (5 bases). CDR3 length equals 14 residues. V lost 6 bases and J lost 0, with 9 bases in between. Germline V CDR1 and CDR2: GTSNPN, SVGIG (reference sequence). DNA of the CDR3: TGTGCCTGTACAGGTACCTCTGGGGCCAACGTCCTGACTTTC. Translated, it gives CACTGTSGANVLTF. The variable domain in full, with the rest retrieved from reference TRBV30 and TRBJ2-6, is SQTIHQWPATLVQPVGSPLSLECTVEGTSNPNLYWYRQAAGRGLQLLFYSVGIGQISSEVPQNLSASRPQDRQFILSSKKLLLSDSGFYLCACTGTSGANVLTFGAGSRLTVL.

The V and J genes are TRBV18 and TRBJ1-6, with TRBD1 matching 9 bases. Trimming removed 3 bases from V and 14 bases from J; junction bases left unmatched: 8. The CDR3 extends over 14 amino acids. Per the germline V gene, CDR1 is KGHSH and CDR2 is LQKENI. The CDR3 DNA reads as TGTGCCAGCTCACCGGGACAGGGTATGATGGCCCTCCACTTT. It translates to CASSPGQGMMALHF.

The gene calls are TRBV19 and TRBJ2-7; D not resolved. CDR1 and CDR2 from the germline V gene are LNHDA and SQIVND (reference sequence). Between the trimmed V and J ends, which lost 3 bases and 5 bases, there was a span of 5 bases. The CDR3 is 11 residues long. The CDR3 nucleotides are TGTGCCAGTAGTATTCGGGACGAGCAGTACTTC. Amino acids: CASSIRDEQYF.

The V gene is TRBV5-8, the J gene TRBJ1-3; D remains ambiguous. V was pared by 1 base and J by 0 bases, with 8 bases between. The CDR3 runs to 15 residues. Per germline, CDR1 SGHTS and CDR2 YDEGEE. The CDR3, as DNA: TGTGCCAGCAGCTTGCCCAGGTCCTCTGGAAACACCATATATTTT. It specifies CASSLPRSSGNTIYF. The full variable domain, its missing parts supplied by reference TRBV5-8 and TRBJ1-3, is EAGVTQSPTHLIKTRGQQATLRCSPISGHTSVYWYQQALGLGLQFLLWYDEGEERNRGNFPPRFSGRQFPNYSSELNVNALELEDSALYLCASSLPRSSGNTIYFGEGSWLTVV.

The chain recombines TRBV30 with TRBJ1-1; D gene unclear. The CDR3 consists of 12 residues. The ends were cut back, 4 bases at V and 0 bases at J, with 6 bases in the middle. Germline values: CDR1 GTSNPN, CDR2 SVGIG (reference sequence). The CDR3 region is CAWNSLNTEAFF. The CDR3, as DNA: TGTGCCTGGAACAGCCTGAACACTGAAGCTTTCTTT.

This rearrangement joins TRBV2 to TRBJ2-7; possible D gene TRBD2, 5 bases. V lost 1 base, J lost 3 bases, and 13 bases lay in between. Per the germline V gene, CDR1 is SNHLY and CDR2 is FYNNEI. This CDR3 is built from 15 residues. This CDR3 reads CASSEGIGGGYEQYF. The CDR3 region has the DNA TGTGCCAGCAGTGAAGGGATCGGTGGAGGCTACGAGCAGTACTTC.

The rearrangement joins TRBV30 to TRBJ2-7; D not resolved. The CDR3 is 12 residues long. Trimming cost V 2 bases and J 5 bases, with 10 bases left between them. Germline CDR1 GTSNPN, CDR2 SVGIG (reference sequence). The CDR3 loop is CAWSPVSHEQYF. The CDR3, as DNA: TGTGCCTGGAGTCCGGTAAGTCACGAGCAGTACTTC.

The CDR3 sequence: CASSLVTGIRQETQYF. The CDR3 region has the DNA TGTGCCAGCAGCTTAGTCACAGGGATAAGACAAGAGACCCAGTACTTC. The genes are TRBV7-3 and TRBJ2-5, with D possibly TRBD1 on 6 matching bases. The CDR3 runs to 16 residues. Germline CDR1 reads SGHTA; CDR2 reads FQGTGA. Trimming left V 2 bases short and J 2 bases short, with 15 bases between. Full variable domain (rest looked up from reference TRBV7-3 and TRBJ2-5): GAGVSQTPSNKVTEKGKYVELRCDPISGHTALYWYRQSLGQGPEFLIYFQGTGAADDSGLPNDRFFAVRPEGSVSTLKIQRTERGDSAVYLCASSLVTGIRQETQYFGPGTRLLVL.

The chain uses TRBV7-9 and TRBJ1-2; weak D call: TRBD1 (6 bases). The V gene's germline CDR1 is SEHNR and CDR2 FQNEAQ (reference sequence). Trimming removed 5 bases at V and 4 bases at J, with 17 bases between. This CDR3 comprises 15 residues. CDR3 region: CASSPAPGEGYGYTF. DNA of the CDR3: TGTGCCAGCAGCCCCGCCCCAGGGGAAGGCTATGGCTACACCTTC. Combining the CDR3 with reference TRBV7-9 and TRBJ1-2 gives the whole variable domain DTGVSQNPRHKITKRGQNVTFRCDPISEHNRLYWYRQTLGQGPEFLTYFQNEAQLEKSRLLSDRFSAERPKGSFSTLEIQRTEQGDSAMYLCASSPAPGEGYGYTFGSGTRLTVV.

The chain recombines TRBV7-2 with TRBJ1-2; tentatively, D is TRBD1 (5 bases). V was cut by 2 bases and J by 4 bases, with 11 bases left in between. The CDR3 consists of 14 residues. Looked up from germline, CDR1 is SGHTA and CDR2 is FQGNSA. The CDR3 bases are TGTGCCAGCAGCTTAAATCGACAGATCTATGGCTACACCTTC. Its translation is CASSLNRQIYGYTF.

CDR3 region: CSARSQETQYF. As DNA, the CDR3 is TGCAGTGCTAGATCACAAGAGACCCAGTACTTC. The gene calls are TRBV20-1 and TRBJ2-5; D remains unclear. Trimming stripped 2 bases from V and 2 bases from J, with 3 bases between. The CDR3 contains 11 residues. CDR1 DFQATT and CDR2 SNEGSKA come from the germline V gene (reference sequence).

CDR3: CASSASGGPGDTQYF. CDR3 DNA: TGTGCCAGCAGCGCGAGCGGGGGGCCGGGAGATACGCAGTATTTT. This chain joins TRBV3-1 (or the pseudogene TRBV3-2) and TRBJ2-3; the match to TRBD2 covers 9 bases. This CDR3 is 15 amino acids long. Losses at the gene ends were 5 bases for V and 5 bases for J; bases not matched to a gene: 8. Looked up from germline, CDR1 is LGHDT and CDR2 is YNNKEL (reference sequence).

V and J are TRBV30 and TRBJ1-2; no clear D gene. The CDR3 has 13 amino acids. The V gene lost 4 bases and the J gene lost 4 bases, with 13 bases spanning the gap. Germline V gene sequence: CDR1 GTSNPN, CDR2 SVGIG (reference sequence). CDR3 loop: CAWTSVGSYGYTF. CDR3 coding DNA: TGTGCCTGGACTAGCGTAGGAAGCTATGGCTACACCTTC.

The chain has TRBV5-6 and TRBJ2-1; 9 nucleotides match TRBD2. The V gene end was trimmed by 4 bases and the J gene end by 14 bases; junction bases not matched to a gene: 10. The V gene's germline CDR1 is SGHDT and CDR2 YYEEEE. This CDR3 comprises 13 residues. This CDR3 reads CASSPAASGAKFF. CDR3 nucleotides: TGTGCCAGCAGCCCCGCGGCTAGCGGGGCGAAGTTCTTC. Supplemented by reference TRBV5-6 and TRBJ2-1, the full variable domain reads DAGVTQSPTHLIKTRGQQVTLRCSPKSGHDTVSWYQQALGQGPQFIFQYYEEEERQRGNFPDRFSGHQFPNYSSELNVNALLLGDSALYLCASSPAASGAKFFGPGTRLTVL.

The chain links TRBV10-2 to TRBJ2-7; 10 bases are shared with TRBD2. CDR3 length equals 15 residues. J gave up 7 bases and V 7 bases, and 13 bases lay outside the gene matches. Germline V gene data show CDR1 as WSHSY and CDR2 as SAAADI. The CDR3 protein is CASNLAGGPLEEQYF. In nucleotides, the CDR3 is TGCGCCAGCAACTTAGCGGGGGGCCCCCTCGAGGAGCAGTACTTC.

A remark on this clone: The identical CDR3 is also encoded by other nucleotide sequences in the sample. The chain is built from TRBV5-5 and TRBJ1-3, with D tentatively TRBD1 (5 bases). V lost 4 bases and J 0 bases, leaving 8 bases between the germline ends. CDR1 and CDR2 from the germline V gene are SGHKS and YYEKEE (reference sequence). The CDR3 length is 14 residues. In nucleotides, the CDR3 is TGTGCCAGCAGCCCGACAGTCTCTGGAAACACCATATATTTT. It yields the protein CASSPTVSGNTIYF. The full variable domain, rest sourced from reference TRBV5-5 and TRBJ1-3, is DAGVTQSPTHLIKTRGQQVTLRCSPISGHKSVSWYQQVLGQGPQFIFQYYEKEERGRGNFPDRFSARQFPNYSSELNVNALLLGDSALYLCASSPTVSGNTIYFGEGSWLTVV.

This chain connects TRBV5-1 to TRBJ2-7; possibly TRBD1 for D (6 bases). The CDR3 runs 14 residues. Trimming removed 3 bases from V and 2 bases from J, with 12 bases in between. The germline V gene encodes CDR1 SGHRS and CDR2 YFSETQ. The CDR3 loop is CASSSSQGTYEQYF. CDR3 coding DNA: TGCGCCAGCAGCTCGTCACAGGGTACCTACGAGCAGTACTTC.

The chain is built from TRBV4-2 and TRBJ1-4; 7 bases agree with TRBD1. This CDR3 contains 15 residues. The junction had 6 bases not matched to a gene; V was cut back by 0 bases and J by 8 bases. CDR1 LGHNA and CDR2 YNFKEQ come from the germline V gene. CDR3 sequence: CASSQDSTGWEKLFF. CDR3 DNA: TGTGCCAGCAGCCAAGATTCGACAGGGTGGGAAAAACTGTTTTTT.

Here the CDR3 DNA reads TGCGCCAGCAGCCAGGGAAACACCGGGGAGCTGTTTTTT. Translation: CASSQGNTGELFF. The V call is TRBV5-1, the J call TRBJ2-2, with a possible D match to TRBD1 (5 bases). Germline CDR1 is SGHRS and CDR2 is YFSETQ. The CDR3 has 13 amino acids. The V end was cut by 4 bases, the J end by 2 bases, with 6 bases between. The whole variable domain, filled in from reference TRBV5-1 and TRBJ2-2, reads KAGVTQTPRYLIKTRGQQVTLSCSPISGHRSVSWYQQTPGQGLQFLFEYFSETQRNKGNFPGRFSGRQFSNSRSEMNVSTLELGDSALYLCASSQGNTGELFFGEGSRLTVL.

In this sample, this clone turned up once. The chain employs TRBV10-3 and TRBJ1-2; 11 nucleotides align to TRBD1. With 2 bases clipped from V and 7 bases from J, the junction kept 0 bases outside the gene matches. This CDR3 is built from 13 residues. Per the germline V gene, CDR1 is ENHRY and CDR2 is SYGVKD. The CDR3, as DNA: TGTGCCATCAGTGAGGGGACAGGGGGTGGCTACACCTTC. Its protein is CAISEGTGGGYTF.

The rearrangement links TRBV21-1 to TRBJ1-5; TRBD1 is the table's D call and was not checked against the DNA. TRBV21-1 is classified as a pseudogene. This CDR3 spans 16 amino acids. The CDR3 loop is CASSKWTGGGNQPQHF. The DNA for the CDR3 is TGTGCCAGCAGCAAGTGGACAGGGGGCGGCAATCAGCCCCAGCATTTT.

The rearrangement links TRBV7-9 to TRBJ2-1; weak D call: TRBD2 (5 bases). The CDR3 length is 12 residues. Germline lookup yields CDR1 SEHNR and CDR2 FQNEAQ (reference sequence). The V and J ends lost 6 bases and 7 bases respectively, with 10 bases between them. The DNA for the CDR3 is TGTGCCAGCAGGACCGGGGTGAATGAGCAGTTCTTC. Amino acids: CASRTGVNEQFF.

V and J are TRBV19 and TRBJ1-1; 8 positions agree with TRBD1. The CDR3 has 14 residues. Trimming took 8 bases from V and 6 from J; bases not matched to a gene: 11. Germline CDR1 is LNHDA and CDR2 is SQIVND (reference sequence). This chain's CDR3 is CASQGAGAGAEAFF. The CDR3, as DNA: TGTGCCAGTCAGGGGGCGGGAGCCGGCGCTGAAGCTTTCTTT.

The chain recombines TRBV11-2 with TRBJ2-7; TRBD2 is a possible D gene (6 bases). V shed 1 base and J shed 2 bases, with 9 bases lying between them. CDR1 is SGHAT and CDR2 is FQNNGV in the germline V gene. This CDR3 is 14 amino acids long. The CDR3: CASSLVRGTYEQYF. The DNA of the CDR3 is TGTGCCAGCAGCTTAGTTCGGGGGACCTACGAGCAGTACTTC.

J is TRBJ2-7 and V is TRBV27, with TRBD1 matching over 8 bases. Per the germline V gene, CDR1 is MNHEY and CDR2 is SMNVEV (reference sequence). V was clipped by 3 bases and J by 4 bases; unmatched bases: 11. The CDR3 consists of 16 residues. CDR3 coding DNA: TGTGCCAGCAGTTTCCCGACAGGGGAATCTCGGTACGAGCAGTACTTC. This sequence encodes CASSFPTGESRYEQYF.

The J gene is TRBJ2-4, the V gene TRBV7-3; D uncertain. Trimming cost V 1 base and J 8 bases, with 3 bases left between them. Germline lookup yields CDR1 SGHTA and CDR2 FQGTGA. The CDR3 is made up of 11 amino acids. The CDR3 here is CASSLRDIQYF. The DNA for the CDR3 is TGTGCCAGCAGCTTAAGAGACATTCAGTACTTC. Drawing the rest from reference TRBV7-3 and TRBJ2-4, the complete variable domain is GAGVSQTPSNKVTEKGKYVELRCDPISGHTALYWYRQSLGQGPEFLIYFQGTGAADDSGLPNDRFFAVRPEGSVSTLKIQRTERGDSAVYLCASSLRDIQYFGAGTRLSVL.

The CDR3 DNA sequence: TGTGCCAGCAGCGGAACCAGGGGCCTCGACACTGAAGCTTTCTTT. Encoded protein: CASSGTRGLDTEAFF. The chain has TRBV11-2 and TRBJ1-1; D might be TRBD1 (6 bases). This CDR3 is built from 15 residues. Germline V gene sequence: CDR1 SGHAT, CDR2 FQNNGV. The V gene lost 5 bases and the J gene lost 3 bases, with 16 bases spanning the gap.